This T cell receptor beta chain was captured by sequencing in a study of PD-L1 blockade in urothelial cancer. Time point here: pretreatment peripheral blood. Patient disease was locally advanced or metastatic urothelial carcinoma. Losses at the gene ends were 3 bases for V and 5 bases for J; bases not matched to a gene: 6. Looked up from germline, CDR1 is GTSNPN and CDR2 is SVGIG (reference sequence). The length of the CDR3 is 15 residues. Method: immunoSEQ multiplex PCR; TCRdb's copy keeps in-frame clones and lacks some. Of around 130,000 clones in the sample, 65% to 85% were seen once. The V gene is TRBV30, the J gene TRBJ2-1, with 11 positions matching TRBD2. The specimen comprised PBMCs, sampled around atezolizumab (anti-PD-L1) treatment. The receptor comes from a man aged 45-65 years with urothelial cancer. Here the CDR3 reads CAWRVPGLADNEQFF. The CDR3 nucleotides are TGTGCCTGGAGAGTCCCGGGACTAGCGGACAATGAGCAGTTCTTC.